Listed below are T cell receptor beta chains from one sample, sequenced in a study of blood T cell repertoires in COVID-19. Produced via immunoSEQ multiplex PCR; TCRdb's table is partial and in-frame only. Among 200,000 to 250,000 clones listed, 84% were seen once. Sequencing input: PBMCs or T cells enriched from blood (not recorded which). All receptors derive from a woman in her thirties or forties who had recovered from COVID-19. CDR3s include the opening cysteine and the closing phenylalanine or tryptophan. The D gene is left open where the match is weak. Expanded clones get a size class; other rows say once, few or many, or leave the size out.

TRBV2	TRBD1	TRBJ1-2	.	TGTGCCAGCAGTAAAAACACACAGGGGTCCTATGGCTACACCTTC	CASSKNTQGSYGYTF
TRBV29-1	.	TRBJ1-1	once	TGCAGCGTTGCTTCCAGGTCGTCCCTCGAAGCTTTCTTT	CSVASRSSLEAFF
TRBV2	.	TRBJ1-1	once	TGTGCCAGCAGTGAAGAGGGGCGTAAAGCTTTCTTT	CASSEEGRKAFF
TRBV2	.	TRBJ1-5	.	TGTGCCAGCAGTGAAACCTCAGGGAACCAGCCCCAGCATTTT	CASSETSGNQPQHF
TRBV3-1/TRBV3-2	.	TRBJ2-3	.	TGTGCCAGCAGCCAAAATGGGGGGGCCGACACGCAGTATTTT	CASSQNGGADTQYF
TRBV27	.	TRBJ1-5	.	TGTGCCAGCAGTTTTATGGGTACAGATAGCAATCAGCCCCAGCATTTT	CASSFMGTDSNQPQHF
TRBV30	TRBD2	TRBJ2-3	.	TGTGCCTGGAGCGGGACTAGCGGTAGCACAGATACGCAGTATTTT	CAWSGTSGSTDTQYF
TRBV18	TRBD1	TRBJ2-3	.	TGTGCCAGCTCACCCGGACAGGGATCAGATACGCAGTATTTT	CASSPGQGSDTQYF
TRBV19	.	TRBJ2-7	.	TGTGCCAGTAGTATTGAGGGGGGGACCTACGAGCAGTACTTC	CASSIEGGTYEQYF
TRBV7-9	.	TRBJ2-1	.	TGTGCCAGCAGCGAGACTGGATCCGACAATGAGCAGTTCTTC	CASSETGSDNEQFF
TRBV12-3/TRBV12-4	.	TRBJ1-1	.	TGTGCCAGCAGTTTAGCGGAGGACACTGAAGCTTTCTTT	CASSLAEDTEAFF
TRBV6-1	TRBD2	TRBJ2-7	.	TGTGCCAGCAGTGAAGGACTAGCGGGTGTCGACGAGCAGTACTTC	CASSEGLAGVDEQYF
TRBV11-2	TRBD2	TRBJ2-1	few	TGTGCCAGCAGCCCTAGCGGAGGGTACAATGAGCAGTTCTTC	CASSPSGGYNEQFF
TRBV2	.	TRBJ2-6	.	TGTGCCAGCAGGGAGAACTCTGGGGCCAACGTCCTGACTTTC	CASRENSGANVLTF
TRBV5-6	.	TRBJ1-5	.	TGTGCCAGCAGCTTTTGGGGGAGGGGGCAGCCCCAGCATTTT	CASSFWGRGQPQHF
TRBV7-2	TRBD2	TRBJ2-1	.	TGTGCCAGCAGCCTAGCGGGAGGGCCCGACAATGAGCAGTTCTTC	CASSLAGGPDNEQFF
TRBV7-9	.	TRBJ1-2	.	TGTGCCAGCGGGACTGGCTATGGCTACACCTTC	CASGTGYGYTF
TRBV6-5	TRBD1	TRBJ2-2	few	TGTGCCAGCAGCCAAGACAGGGGTGACGGGGAGCTGTTTTTT	CASSQDRGDGELFF
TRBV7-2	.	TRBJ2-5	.	TGTGCCAGCAGCTTCAACTCCCTTGACTACCAAGAGACCCAGTACTTC	CASSFNSLDYQETQYF
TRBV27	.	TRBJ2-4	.	TGTGCCAGCAGTTTCCGGGACGGGGGAAACATTCAGTACTTC	CASSFRDGGNIQYF
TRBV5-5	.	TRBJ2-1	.	TGTGCCAGCAGCTTCGGGCGGGATCCCCCCAGGTATGAGCAGTTCTTC	CASSFGRDPPRYEQFF
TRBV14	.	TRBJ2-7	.	TGTGCCAGCAGCCGCATAGGGGCACTTCGGGACGAGCAGTACTTC	CASSRIGALRDEQYF
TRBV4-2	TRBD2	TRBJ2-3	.	TGTGCCAGCACTAGCGGGAGAGCAGATACGCAGTATTTT	CASTSGRADTQYF
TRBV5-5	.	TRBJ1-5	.	TGTGCCAGCAGTACCCCGGAGGGGATGAATCAGCCCCAGCATTTT	CASSTPEGMNQPQHF
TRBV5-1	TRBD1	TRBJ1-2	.	TGCGCCAGCAGCCCAAAACCGGGACAGATCTACTATGGCTACACCTTC	CASSPKPGQIYYGYTF
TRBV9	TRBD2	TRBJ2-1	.	TGTGCCAGCAGCGTAGATCTCGGGACTAGCGGGTACAATGAGCAGTTCTTC	CASSVDLGTSGYNEQFF
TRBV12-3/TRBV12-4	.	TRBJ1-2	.	TGTGCCAGCAGTTTAAGTCGGGAAGGCTACACCTTC	CASSLSREGYTF
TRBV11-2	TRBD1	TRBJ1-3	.	TGTGCCAGCAGCAGAGATCAGGGGGCGGGTGGAAACACCATATATTTT	CASSRDQGAGGNTIYF
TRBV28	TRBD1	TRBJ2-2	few	TGTGCCAGCAGTTTATCGGGACAGCCGAACACCGGGGAGCTGTTTTTT	CASSLSGQPNTGELFF
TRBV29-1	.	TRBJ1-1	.	TGCAGCGCTGATTCGGGCAGGGGTCGGACTGAAGCTTTCTTT	CSADSGRGRTEAFF
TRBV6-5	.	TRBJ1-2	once	TGTGCCAGCAGTCTACAGCCGGGACTGTCCTATGGCTACACCTTC	CASSLQPGLSYGYTF
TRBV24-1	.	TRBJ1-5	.	TGTGCCTCGGGGGGGGACAGCAATCAGCCCCAGCATTTT	CASGGDSNQPQHF